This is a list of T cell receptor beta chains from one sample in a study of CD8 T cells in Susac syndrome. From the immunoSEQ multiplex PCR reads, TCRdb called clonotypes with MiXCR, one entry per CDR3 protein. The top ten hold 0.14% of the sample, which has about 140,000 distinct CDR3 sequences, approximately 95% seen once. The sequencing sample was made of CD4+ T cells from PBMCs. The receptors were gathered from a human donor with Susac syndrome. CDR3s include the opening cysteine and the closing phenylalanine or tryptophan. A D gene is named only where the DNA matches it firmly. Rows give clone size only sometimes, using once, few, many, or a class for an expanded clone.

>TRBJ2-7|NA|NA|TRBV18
TGTGCCAGCTCGCCTACAGAGTACGAGCAGTACTTC
CASSPTEYEQYF
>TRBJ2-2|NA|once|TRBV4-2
TGTGCCAGCAGCCAAGATGGTAGGGGGACCGGGGAGCTGTTTTTT
CASSQDGRGTGELFF
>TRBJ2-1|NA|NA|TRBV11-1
TGTGCCAGCACCAAGAGGGGGTCGACCTACAATGAGCAGTTCTTC
CASTKRGSTYNEQFF
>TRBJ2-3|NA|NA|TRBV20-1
TGCAGTGCTAGGGGAGGTCCTACGCAGTATTTT
CSARGGPTQYF
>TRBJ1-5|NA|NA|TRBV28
TGTGCCAGCAGTTCCGGACAGATGAGGAGCAATCAGCCCCAGCATTTT
CASSSGQMRSNQPQHF
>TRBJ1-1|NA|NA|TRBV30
TGTGCCTGGAGGGACCCGGGGGACACTGAAGCTTTCTTT
CAWRDPGDTEAFF
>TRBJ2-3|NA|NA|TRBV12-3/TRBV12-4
TGTGCCAGCCGGGGCCCAACTAGGTCAGATACGCAGTATTTT
CASRGPTRSDTQYF
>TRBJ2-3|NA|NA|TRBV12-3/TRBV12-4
TGTGCCAGCAGTTTAGGGGCATATCCAGATACGCAGTATTTT
CASSLGAYPDTQYF
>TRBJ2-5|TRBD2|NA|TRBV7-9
TGTGCCAGCAGCTTATGGACTAGCGGGAGTGAGACCCAGTACTTC
CASSLWTSGSETQYF
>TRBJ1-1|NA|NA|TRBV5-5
TGTGCCAGCAGCTTGTGGGACGGGGGGAACACTGAAGCTTTCTTT
CASSLWDGGNTEAFF
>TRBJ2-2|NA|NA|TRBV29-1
TGCAGCGGCAAAAACACCGGGGAGCTGTTTTTT
CSGKNTGELFF
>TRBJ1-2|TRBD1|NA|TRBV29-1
TGCAGCGTTGAACGGACAGGAGATCACTATGGCTACACCTTC
CSVERTGDHYGYTF
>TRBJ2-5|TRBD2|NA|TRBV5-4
TGTGCCAGCAGCAGCGGACTAGCGGGGGGCGGGACCCAGTACTTC
CASSSGLAGGGTQYF
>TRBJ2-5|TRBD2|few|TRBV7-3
TGTGCCAGTCCCTGGCCTAGCGGGGGGTCAGAGACCCAGTACTTC
CASPWPSGGSETQYF
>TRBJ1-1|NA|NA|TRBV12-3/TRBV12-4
TGTGCCAGCAAGATGGGGGCGGGCACTGAAGCTTTCTTT
CASKMGAGTEAFF
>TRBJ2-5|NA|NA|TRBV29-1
TGCAGCGTCGGTGGAGAGACCCAGTACTTC
CSVGGETQYF
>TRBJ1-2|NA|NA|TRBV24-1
TGTGCCACCTCGGCAGGGGAGTGGTATGGCTACACCTTC
CATSAGEWYGYTF
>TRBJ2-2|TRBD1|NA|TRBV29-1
TGCAGCGCGAAGGGACAGAAAAACACCGGGGAGCTGTTTTTT
CSAKGQKNTGELFF
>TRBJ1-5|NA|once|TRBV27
TGTGCCAGCAGTCCCCGACTGACAAATCAGCCCCAGCATTTT
CASSPRLTNQPQHF
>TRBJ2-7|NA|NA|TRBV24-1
TGTGCCACCTCTGAGACAGGCTACGAGCAGTACTTC
CATSETGYEQYF
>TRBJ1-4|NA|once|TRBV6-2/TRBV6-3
TGTGCCAGCAGTCCGGTTAATGAAAAACTGTTTTTT
CASSPVNEKLFF
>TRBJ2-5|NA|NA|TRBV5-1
TGCGCCAGCAGCTTGACAGGACAGAAGGGGGAGACCCAGTACTTC
CASSLTGQKGETQYF
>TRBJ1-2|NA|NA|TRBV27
TGTGCCAGCAGTCCCCGGCGCACGGGTGGCTACACCTTC
CASSPRRTGGYTF
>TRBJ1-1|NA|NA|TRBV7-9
TGTGCCAGCAGCTACGGACAGAGCAACACTGAAGCTTTCTTT
CASSYGQSNTEAFF
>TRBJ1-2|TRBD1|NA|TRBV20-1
TGCAGTGCTATCGGACAGGCCCAATACCGCTATGGCTACACCTTC
CSAIGQAQYRYGYTF
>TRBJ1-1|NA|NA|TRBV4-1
TGCGCCAGCAGCCAAGTTGCGGGGGGCAGGAGGAACACTGAAGCTTTCTTT
CASSQVAGGRRNTEAFF
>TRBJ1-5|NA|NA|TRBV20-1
TGCAGTGCTAGAGAGAACAGATATAGCAATCAGCCCCAGCATTTT
CSARENRYSNQPQHF
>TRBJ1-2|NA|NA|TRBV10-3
TGTGCCATCAGTGCACAGGAGTTGCAGACTCCTGGCTACACCTTC
CAISAQELQTPGYTF
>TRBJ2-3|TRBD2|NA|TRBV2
TGTGCCAGCAGTTGGACTAGCGGGTCGGATACGCAGTATTTT
CASSWTSGSDTQYF
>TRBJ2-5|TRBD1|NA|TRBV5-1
TGCGCCAGCAGCTTAAGGGACAGGGGCCGGGAGACCCAGTACTTC
CASSLRDRGRETQYF
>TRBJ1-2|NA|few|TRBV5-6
TGTGCCAGCAGCTTGGACAGAAGGAACTATGGCTACACCTTC
CASSLDRRNYGYTF
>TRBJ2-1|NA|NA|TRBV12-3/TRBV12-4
TGTGCCAGTGGATCCAGCGGTTACAATGAGCAGTTCTTC
CASGSSGYNEQFF
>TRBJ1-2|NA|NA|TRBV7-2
TGTGCCAGCAGCTGGAATGCGGGGTCCTATGGCTACACCTTC
CASSWNAGSYGYTF
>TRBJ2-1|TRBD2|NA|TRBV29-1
TGCAGCGTTGGATCCCGACTAGCAGCCTACAATGAGCAGTTCTTC
CSVGSRLAAYNEQFF
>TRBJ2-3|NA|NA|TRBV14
TGTGCCAGCAGCCAAGAGGAACTAACTAGCACAGATACGCAGTATTTT
CASSQEELTSTDTQYF
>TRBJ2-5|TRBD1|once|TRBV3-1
TGTGCCAGCAGCCTAAGACAGGGTGGTTTGGCGACCCAGTACTTC
CASSLRQGGLATQYF
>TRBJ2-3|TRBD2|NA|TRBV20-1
TGCAGTGCTAGAGATCCCGCGGGAGGGCGGGCAGATACGCAGTATTTT
CSARDPAGGRADTQYF
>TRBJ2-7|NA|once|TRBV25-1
TGTGCCAGCAGTCCTATGCCACAGGTTCAGGACGAGCAGTACTTC
CASSPMPQVQDEQYF
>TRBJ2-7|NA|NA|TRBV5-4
TGTGCCAGCAGCTTTGAGGGGAGTCGGTACGAGCAGTACTTC
CASSFEGSRYEQYF
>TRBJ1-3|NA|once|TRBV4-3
TGCGCCAGCAGCCAAGGTCATACAGGGACGGCTGGAAACACCATATATTTT
CASSQGHTGTAGNTIYF
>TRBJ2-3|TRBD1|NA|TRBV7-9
TGTGCCAGCAGCTCGGTCCCGGGACAGGGCACAGATACGCAGTATTTT
CASSSVPGQGTDTQYF
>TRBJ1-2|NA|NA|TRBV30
TGTGCCTGGAGCGCCAGGCATGGCTACACCTTC
CAWSARHGYTF
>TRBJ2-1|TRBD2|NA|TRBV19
TGTGCCAGTAGTCCTCACATAGCGGGACCAACCTACAATGAGCAGTTCTTC
CASSPHIAGPTYNEQFF
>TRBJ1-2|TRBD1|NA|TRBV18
TGTGCCAGCTCCCAGGGGGAAGCAGCCTATGGCTACACCTTC
CASSQGEAAYGYTF
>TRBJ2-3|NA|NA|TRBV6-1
TGTGCCAGCAGGCCACAGGGTTCTAAGTCCACAGATACGCAGTATTTT
CASRPQGSKSTDTQYF
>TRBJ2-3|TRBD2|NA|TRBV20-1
TGCAGCGGACTAGCGGCGACAGATACGCAGTATTTT
CSGLAATDTQYF
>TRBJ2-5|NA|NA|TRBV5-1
TGCGCCAGCAGCTTGGGCACCGTTGAAGAGACCCAGTACTTC
CASSLGTVEETQYF
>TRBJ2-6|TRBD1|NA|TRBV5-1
TGCGCCAGCAGCCACTTGCGGGGACAGGGAACAGCTGGGGCCAACGTCCTGACTTTC
CASSHLRGQGTAGANVLTF
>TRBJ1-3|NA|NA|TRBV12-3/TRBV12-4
TGTGCCAGCAGTTTGGAAGTAGGGCCTGGAAACACCATATATTTT
CASSLEVGPGNTIYF
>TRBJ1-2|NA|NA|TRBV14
TGTGCCAGCAGCCAGGGTTGGGGGCCAGCTGGCTACACCTTC
CASSQGWGPAGYTF
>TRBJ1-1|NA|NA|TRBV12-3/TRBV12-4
TGTGCCAGCAGTTTCAGCCCTACGGGGAACACTGAAGCTTTCTTT
CASSFSPTGNTEAFF
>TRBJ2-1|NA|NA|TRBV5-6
TGTGCCAGCAGCTTGAGGCAGCCTACGCACAATGAGCAGTTCTTC
CASSLRQPTHNEQFF
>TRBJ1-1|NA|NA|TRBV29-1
TGCAGCGTTGAAGACCCCCCGCGGAGTTTCTTT
CSVEDPPRSFF
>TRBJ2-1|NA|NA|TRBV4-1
TGCGCCAGCAGCCAAGATTGGGGTAGGAATGAGCAGTTCTTC
CASSQDWGRNEQFF